This record covers a single T cell receptor (beta chain). The source of the sample is a study of technical replicates of blood from several donors. TCRdb keeps only in-frame clones here, not all; method: immunoSEQ multiplex PCR. The sample shows tens of thousands of clones, under 95% of them seen only once. Germline values: CDR1 SQVTM, CDR2 ANQGSEA. The CDR3 is 13 residues long. V lost 4 bases and J lost 5, with 12 bases in between. The clonotype comes from a human donor in good health. The J gene is TRBJ2-4, the V gene TRBV29-1; maybe TRBD2 (7 bases). The material sequenced was T cells isolated from PBMCs. The CDR3 DNA reads as TGCAGCGTTGTGGGGGGGCCGGAAAACATTCAGTACTTC. Its translation: CSVVGGPENIQYF. Using reference TRBV29-1 and TRBJ2-4 for the parts outside the CDR3, the full variable domain is SAVISQKPSRDICQRGTSLTIQCQVDSQVTMMFWYRQQPGQSLTLIATANQGSEATYESGFVIDKFPISRPNLTFSTLTVSNMSPEDSSIYLCSVVGGPENIQYFGAGTRLSVL.